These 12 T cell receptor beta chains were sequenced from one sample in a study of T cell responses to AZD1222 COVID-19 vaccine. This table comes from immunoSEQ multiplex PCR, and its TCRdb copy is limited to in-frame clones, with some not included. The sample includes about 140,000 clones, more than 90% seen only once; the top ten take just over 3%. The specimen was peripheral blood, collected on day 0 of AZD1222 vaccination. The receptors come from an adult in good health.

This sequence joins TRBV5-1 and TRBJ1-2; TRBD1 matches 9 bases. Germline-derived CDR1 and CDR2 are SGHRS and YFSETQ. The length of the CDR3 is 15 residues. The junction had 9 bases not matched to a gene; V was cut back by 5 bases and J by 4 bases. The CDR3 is CASRLGQGLFYGYTF. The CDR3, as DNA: TGCGCCAGCAGATTAGGACAGGGGTTATTCTATGGCTACACCTTC.

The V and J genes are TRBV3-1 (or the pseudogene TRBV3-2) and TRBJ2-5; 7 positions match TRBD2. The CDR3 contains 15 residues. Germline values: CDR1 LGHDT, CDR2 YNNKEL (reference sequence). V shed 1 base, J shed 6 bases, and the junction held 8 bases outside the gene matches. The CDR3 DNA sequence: TGTGCCAGCAGCCAAGCTAGCGGAAGTTCGCAGACCCAGTACTTC. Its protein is CASSQASGSSQTQYF.

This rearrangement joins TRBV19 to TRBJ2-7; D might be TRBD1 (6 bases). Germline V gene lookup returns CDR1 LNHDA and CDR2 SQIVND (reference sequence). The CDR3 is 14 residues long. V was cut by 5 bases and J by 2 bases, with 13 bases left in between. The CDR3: CASSRTGSPYEQYF. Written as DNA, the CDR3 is TGTGCCAGTAGTCGTACAGGGTCCCCCTACGAGCAGTACTTC.

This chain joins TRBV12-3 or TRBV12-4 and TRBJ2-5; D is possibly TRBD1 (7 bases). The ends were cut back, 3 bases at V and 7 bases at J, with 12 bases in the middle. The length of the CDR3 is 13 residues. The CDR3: CASSLDRRGTQYF. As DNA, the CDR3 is TGTGCCAGCAGTTTGGACAGGCGGGGGACCCAGTACTTC.

The DNA for the CDR3 is TGTGCCTGGAGTGTACGGGGGGCGGGTTATCAGCCCCAGCATTTT. Its translation is CAWSVRGAGYQPQHF. The V call is TRBV30, the J call TRBJ1-5; a weak D match, TRBD1 (6 bases). V shed 0 bases and J shed 5 bases, with 14 bases lying between them. From germline, CDR1 is GTSNPN and CDR2 SVGIG (reference sequence). The CDR3 is 15 amino acids.

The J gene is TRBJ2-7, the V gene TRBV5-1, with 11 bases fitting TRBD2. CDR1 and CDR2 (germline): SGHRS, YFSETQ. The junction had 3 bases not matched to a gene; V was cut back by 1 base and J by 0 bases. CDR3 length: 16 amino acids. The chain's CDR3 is CASSLTSGSFSYEQYF. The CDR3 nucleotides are TGCGCCAGCAGCTTGACTAGCGGGAGTTTCTCCTACGAGCAGTACTTC.

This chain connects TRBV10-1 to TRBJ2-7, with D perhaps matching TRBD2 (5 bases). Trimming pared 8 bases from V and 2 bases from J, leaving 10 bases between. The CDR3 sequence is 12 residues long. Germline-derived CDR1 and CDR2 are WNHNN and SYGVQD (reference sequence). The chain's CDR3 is CASGERAYEQYF. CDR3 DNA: TGCGCCAGCGGGGAGAGAGCCTACGAGCAGTACTTC.

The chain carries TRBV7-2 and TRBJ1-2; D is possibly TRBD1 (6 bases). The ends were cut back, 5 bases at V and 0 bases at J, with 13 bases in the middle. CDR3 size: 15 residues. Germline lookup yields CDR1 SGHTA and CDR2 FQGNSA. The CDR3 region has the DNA TGTGCCAGCAGCCGCTCAGGGGACCCTAACTATGGCTACACCTTC. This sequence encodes CASSRSGDPNYGYTF.

CDR3 DNA: TGCGCCAGCAGTTGGACTCGGCCGGAGGAGACCCAGTACTTC. Amino acid sequence: CASSWTRPEETQYF. This chain links TRBV10-2 with TRBJ2-5; D is perhaps TRBD2 (5 bases). Trimming cost V 5 bases and J 5 bases, with 15 bases left between them. The germline CDR1 and CDR2 sequences are WSHSY and SAAADI. This CDR3 region has 14 residues.

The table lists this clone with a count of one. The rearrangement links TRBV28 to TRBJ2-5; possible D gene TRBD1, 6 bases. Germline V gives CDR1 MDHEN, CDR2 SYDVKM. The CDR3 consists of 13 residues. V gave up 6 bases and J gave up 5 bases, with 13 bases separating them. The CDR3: CASSLGQWETQYF. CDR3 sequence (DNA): TGTGCCAGCAGCCTAGGACAGTGGGAGACCCAGTACTTC.

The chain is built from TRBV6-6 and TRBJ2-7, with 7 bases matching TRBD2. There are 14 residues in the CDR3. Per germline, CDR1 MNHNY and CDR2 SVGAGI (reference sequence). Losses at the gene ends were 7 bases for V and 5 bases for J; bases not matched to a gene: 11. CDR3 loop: CASTDLRAGHEQYF. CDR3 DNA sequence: TGTGCCAGCACCGACCTGAGAGCGGGACACGAGCAGTACTTC.

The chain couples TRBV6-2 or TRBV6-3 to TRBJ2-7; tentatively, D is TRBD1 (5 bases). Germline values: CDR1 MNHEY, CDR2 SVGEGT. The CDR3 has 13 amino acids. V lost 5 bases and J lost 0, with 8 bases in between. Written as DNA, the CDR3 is TGTGCCAGCAGTGGACATTCCTCCTACGAGCAGTACTTC. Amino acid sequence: CASSGHSSYEQYF.